This T cell receptor beta chain was captured by sequencing in a study of T cells in Graves' hyperthyroidism and ophthalmopathy. TCR beta CDR3 region amplification was performed from RNA transcripts. RT-PCR in the first round (using the HTBI primer set) targeted the TCR CDR3. TCRdb itself ran the multiplex PCR reads through MiXCR, one entry per CDR3 protein. The table lists fewer than 450,000 distinct CDR3 sequences, around 18% of them singletons. A few counts support this clonotype. The length of the CDR3 is 15 residues. V shed 2 bases and J shed 4 bases, with 14 bases lying between them. Germline assignment: CDR1 LGHDT and CDR2 YNNKEL (reference sequence).

This receptor was identified in a man younger than 35 with Graves' ophthalmopathy. The sample was blood. The chain joins TRBV3-1 to TRBJ1-1, with D hard to call. The CDR3 spells CASSQINGGFTEAFF. The CDR3 DNA reads TGTGCCAGCAGCCAAATTAACGGAGGGTTCACTGAAGCTTTCTTT.